This T cell receptor beta chain was sequenced for a study of T-cell reconstitution after alpha-beta-depleted transplantation in children. The junction had 11 bases not matched to a gene; V was cut back by 5 bases and J by 7 bases. CDR1 and CDR2 (germline): ENHRY, SYGVKD. This CDR3 spans 16 amino acids. Ten or more counts support this clonotype. Preparation of the TCRbeta library was carried out with unique molecular identifiers. TCRdb reprocessed the PCR reads via MiXCR and lists one record per CDR3 protein. The sample includes 280,000 or so distinct CDR3 sequences, roughly 10% of them seen just once.

This clonotype was sampled from a male patient under 10 years old who had a stem cell transplant for chronic granulomatous disease, so the T cells may come from the graft donor. The J gene is TRBJ2-1, the V gene TRBV10-3; TRBD2 aligns across 10 bases. The source material was peripheral blood, sampled 180 days after TCRalphabeta/CD19-depleted stem cell transplant. CDR3 amino acids: CAISQRTSGWWNEQFF. In nucleotides, the CDR3 is TGTGCCATCAGTCAAAGGACTAGCGGCTGGTGGAATGAGCAGTTCTTC.